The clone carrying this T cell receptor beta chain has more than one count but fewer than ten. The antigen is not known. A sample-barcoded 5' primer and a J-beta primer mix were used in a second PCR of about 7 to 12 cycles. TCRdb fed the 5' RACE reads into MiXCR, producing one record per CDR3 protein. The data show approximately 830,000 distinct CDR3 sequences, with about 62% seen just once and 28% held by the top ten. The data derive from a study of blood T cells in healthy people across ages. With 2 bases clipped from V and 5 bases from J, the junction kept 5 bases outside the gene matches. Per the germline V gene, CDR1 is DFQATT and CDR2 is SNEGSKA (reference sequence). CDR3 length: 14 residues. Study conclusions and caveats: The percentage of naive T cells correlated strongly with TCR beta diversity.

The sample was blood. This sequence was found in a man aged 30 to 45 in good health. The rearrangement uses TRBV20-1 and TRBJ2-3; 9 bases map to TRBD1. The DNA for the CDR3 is TGCAGTGCTAGAAGCGGACAGGGGATAGATACGCAGTATTTT. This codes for CSARSGQGIDTQYF.